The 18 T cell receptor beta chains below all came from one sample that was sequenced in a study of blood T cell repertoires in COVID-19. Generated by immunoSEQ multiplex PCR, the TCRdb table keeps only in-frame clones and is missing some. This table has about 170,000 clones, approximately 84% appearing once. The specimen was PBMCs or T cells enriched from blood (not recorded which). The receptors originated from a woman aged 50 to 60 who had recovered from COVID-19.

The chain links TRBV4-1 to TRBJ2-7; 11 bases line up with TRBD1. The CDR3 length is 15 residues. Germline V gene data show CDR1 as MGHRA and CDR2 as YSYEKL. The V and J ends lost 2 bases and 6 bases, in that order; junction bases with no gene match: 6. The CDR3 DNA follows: TGCGCCAGCAGCCAAACCGGGACAGGGGGATCCGAGCAGTACTTC. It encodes CASSQTGTGGSEQYF.

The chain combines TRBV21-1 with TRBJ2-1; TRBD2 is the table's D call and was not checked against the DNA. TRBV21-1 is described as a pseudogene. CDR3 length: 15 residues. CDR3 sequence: CASSKASGKADEQFF. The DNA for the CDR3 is TGTGCCAGCAGCAAGGCTAGCGGGAAGGCGGATGAGCAGTTCTTC.

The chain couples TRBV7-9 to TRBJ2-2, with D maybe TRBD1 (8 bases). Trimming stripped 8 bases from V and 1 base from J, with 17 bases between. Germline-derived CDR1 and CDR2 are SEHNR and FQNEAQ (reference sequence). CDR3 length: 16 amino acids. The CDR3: CASGGRGQENTGELFF. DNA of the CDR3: TGTGCCAGCGGGGGGAGGGGACAGGAGAACACCGGGGAGCTGTTTTTT. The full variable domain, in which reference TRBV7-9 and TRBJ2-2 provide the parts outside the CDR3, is DTGVSQNPRHKITKRGQNVTFRCDPISEHNRLYWYRQTLGQGPEFLTYFQNEAQLEKSRLLSDRFSAERPKGSFSTLEIQRTEQGDSAMYLCASGGRGQENTGELFFGEGSRLTVL.

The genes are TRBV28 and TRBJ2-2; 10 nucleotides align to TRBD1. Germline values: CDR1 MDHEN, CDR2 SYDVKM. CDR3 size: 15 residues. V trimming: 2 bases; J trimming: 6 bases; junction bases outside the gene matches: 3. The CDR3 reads CASSLRDRGSGELFF. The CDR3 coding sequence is TGTGCCAGCAGTTTAAGGGACAGGGGTTCCGGGGAGCTGTTTTTT.

CDR3 sequence reads: CASSKQGAAAPLHF. In nucleotides, the CDR3 is TGTGCCAGCAGCAAACAGGGGGCAGCTGCACCCCTCCACTTT. This chain joins TRBV6-5 and TRBJ1-6, with 9 bases that match TRBD1. V was pared by 6 bases and J by 11 bases, with 8 bases of the junction left unmatched. The CDR3 loop spans 14 amino acids. Germline CDR1 reads MNHEY; CDR2 reads SVGAGI.

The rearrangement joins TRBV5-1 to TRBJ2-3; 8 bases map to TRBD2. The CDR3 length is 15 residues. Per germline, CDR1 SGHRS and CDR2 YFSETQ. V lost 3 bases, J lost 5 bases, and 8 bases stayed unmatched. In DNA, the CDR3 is TGCGCCAGCAGCTCCTTAGCGGGGAAGGGAGATACGCAGTATTTT. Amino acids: CASSSLAGKGDTQYF.

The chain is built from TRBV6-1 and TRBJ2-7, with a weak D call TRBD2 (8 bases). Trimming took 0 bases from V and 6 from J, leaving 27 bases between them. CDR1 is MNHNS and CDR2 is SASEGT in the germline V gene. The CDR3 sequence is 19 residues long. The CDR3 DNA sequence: TGTGCCAGCAGTGAAGCGCTGGGACCGAGGGGGCGGGAGGTCGCCGAGCAGTACTTC. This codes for CASSEALGPRGREVAEQYF.

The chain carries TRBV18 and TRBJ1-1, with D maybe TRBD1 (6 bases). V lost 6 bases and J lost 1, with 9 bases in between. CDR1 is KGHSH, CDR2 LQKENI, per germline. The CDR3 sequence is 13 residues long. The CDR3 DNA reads TGTGCCAGCTCCCGGACAGAGAACACTGAAGCTTTCTTT. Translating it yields CASSRTENTEAFF.

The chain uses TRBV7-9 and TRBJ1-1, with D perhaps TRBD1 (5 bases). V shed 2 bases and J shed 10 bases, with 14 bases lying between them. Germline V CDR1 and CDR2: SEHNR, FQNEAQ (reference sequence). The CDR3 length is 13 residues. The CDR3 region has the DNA TGTGCCAGCAGCTTAATCAGGGAGGAGTCAGCTTTCTTT. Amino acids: CASSLIREESAFF.

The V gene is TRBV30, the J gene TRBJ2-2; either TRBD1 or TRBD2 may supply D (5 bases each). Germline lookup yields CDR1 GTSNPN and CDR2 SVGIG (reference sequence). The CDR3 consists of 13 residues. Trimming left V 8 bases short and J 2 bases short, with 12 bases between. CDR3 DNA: TGTGCCGGGGGTATGGCAAACACCGGGGAGCTGTTTTTT. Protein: CAGGMANTGELFF.

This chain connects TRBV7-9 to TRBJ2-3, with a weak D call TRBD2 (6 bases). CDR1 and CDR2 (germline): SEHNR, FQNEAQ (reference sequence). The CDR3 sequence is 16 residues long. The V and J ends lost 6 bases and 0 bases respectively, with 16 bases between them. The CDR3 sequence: CASSYGTSQSTDTQYF. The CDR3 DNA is TGTGCCAGCAGTTACGGTACTAGCCAAAGCACAGATACGCAGTATTTT.

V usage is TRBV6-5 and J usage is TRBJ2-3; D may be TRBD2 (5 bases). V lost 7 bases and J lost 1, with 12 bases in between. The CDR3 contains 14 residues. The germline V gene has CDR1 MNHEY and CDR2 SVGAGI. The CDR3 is CASMQISGTDTQYF. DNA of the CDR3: TGTGCCAGCATGCAAATTAGCGGCACAGATACGCAGTATTTT.

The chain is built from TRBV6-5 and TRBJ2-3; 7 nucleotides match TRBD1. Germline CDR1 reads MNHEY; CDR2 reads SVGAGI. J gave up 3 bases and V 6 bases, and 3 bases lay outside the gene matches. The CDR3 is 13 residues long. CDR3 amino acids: CASRETGTDTQYF. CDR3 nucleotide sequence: TGTGCCAGCAGGGAGACAGGGACAGATACGCAGTATTTT.

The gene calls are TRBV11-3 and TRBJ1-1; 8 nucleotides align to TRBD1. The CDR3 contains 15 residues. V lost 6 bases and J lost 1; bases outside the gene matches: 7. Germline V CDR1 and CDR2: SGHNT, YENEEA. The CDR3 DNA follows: TGTGCCAGCAGTTCACAGACAGGGGAGAACACTGAAGCTTTCTTT. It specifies CASSSQTGENTEAFF. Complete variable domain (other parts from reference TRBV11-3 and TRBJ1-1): EAGVVQSPRYKIIEKKQPVAFWCNPISGHNTLYWYLQNLGQGPELLIRYENEEAVDDSQLPKDRFSAERLKGVDSTLKIQPAELGDSAVYLCASSSQTGENTEAFFGQGTRLTVV.

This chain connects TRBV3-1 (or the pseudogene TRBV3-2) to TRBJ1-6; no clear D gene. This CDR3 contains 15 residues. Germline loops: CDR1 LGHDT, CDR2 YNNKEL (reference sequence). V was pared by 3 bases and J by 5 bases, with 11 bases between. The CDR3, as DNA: TGTGCCAGCAGCCATAACAACAGAGATAATTCACCCCTCCACTTT. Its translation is CASSHNNRDNSPLHF.

The CDR3 bases are TGTGCCAGCAGGAACGACAGGGTATATTACAATGAGCAGTTCTTC. It yields the protein CASRNDRVYYNEQFF. This chain connects TRBV7-9 to TRBJ2-1; 7 nucleotides align to TRBD1. Germline V CDR1 and CDR2: SEHNR, FQNEAQ (reference sequence). There are 15 residues in the CDR3. Trimming took 6 bases from V and 4 from J; bases not matched to a gene: 9.

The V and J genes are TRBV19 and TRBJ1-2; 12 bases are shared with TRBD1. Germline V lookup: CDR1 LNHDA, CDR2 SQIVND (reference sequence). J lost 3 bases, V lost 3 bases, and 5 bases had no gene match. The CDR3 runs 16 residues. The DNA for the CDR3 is TGTGCCAGTAGTATCCCGGGACAGGGGGCTGACTATGGCTACACCTTC. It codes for CASSIPGQGADYGYTF.

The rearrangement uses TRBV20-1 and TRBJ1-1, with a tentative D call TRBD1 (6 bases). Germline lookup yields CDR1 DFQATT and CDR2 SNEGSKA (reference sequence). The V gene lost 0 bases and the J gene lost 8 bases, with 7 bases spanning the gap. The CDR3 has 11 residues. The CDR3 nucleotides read TGCAGTGCTAGAGAAGACAGGGAAGCTTTCTTT. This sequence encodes CSAREDREAFF.